The 32 T cell receptor beta chains below come from one sample, sequenced in a study of cytomegalovirus exposure and HLA in healthy donors (TCRdb year 2017). The library was produced with the immunoSEQ multiplex PCR assay. For the multiplex PCR, a mixture combining 60 forward primers for TCR Vbeta segments and 13 reverse primers for TCR Jbeta segments was used. TCRdb took this table from immuneACCESS and kept in-frame rearrangements with V and J called. Such tables lack part of the clones; where checked against another copy, unresolved V genes explain under half of the gap, and the rest is unexplained. For this sample there are about 97,000 clones; around 85% appear just once. The top ten constitute over 5% of the sample. Sequences were obtained from PBMCs. Every receptor here comes from a man in his forties or fifties in good health and CMV-seropositive.

V and J are TRBV19 and TRBJ2-3, with 13 bases that match TRBD2. The junction had 6 bases not matched to a gene; V was cut back by 3 bases and J by 0 bases. Per the germline V gene, CDR1 is LNHDA and CDR2 is SQIVND (reference sequence). This CDR3 contains 18 residues. The CDR3 is CASSMGGTSGKSTDTQYF. In DNA, the CDR3 is TGTGCCAGTAGTATGGGCGGGACTAGCGGGAAGAGCACAGATACGCAGTATTTT.

The chain links TRBV5-1 to TRBJ2-6; weak D call: TRBD1 (6 bases). The V gene lost 2 bases and the J gene lost 0 bases, with 15 bases spanning the gap. The CDR3 is made up of 18 amino acids. Germline values: CDR1 SGHRS, CDR2 YFSETQ. This CDR3 reads CASSLGQGHSSGANVLTF. The CDR3 DNA reads TGCGCCAGCAGCTTAGGGCAGGGGCATAGCTCTGGGGCCAACGTCCTGACTTTC.

CDR3 in amino acids: CASSDRQGLVSPLHF. CDR3 coding DNA: TGTGCCAGCAGTGATCGACAGGGGTTGGTGTCACCCCTCCACTTT. The chain recombines TRBV2 with TRBJ1-6; 8 bases align to TRBD1. This CDR3 is 15 amino acids long. The germline CDR1 and CDR2 sequences are SNHLY and FYNNEI. Trimming cost V 3 bases and J 10 bases; bases outside gene matches: 8.

On this clone: At one end the junction does not follow the germline gene, possibly because of a read error. CDR3 protein: CASSLVFAGTRPKNSQYF. The CDR3 nucleotides read TGTGCCAGCAGCTTGGTCTTTGCGGGGACCCGGCCCAAAAACAGTCAGTACTTC. The chain combines TRBV5-4 with TRBJ2-4; a possible D gene is TRBD2 (6 bases). The length of the CDR3 is 18 residues. The germline V gene encodes CDR1 SGHNT and CDR2 YYREEE (reference sequence).

The chain employs TRBV10-3 and TRBJ1-1, with D hard to call. CDR1 and CDR2 (germline): ENHRY, SYGVKD. The CDR3 totals 13 residues. Trimming pared 6 bases from V and 1 base from J, leaving 9 bases between. CDR3 coding DNA: TGTGCCATCAGCCCCCCAGGGAACACTGAAGCTTTCTTT. Its protein is CAISPPGNTEAFF.

The chain couples TRBV2 to TRBJ1-1; perhaps TRBD1 as D (5 bases). The CDR3 has 16 amino acids. The germline gives CDR1 SNHLY, CDR2 FYNNEI. The V end was cut by 4 bases, the J end by 6 bases, with 21 bases between. The CDR3 is CASSAGGQGGISEAFF. The CDR3, as DNA: TGTGCCAGCAGTGCGGGAGGGCAGGGTGGTATTTCTGAAGCTTTCTTT.

This chain's CDR3 is CASRRGTGELGPQHF. The CDR3 DNA follows: TGTGCCAGCAGACGCGGGACAGGGGAACTTGGGCCCCAGCATTTT. The V gene is TRBV7-8, the J gene TRBJ1-5; 10 positions match TRBD1. The germline V gene encodes CDR1 SGHVS and CDR2 FQNEAQ. The CDR3 contains 15 residues. With 6 bases clipped from V and 9 bases from J, the junction kept 11 bases outside the gene matches. The complete variable domain, with remaining parts taken from reference TRBV7-8 and TRBJ1-5, reads GAGVSQSPRYKVAKRGQDVALRCDPISGHVSLFWYQQALGQGPEFLTYFQNEAQLDKSGLPSDRFFAERPEGSVSTLKIQRTQQEDSAVYLCASRRGTGELGPQHFGDGTRLSIL.

This chain links TRBV7-2 with TRBJ1-1; 8 nucleotides line up with TRBD1. CDR3 length: 14 residues. The V gene's germline CDR1 is SGHTA and CDR2 FQGNSA. V trimming: 1 base; J trimming: 4 bases; junction bases outside the gene matches: 2. In nucleotides, the CDR3 is TGTGCCAGCAGCTTAGGGGGACAGGCCACTGAAGCTTTCTTT. Translated, it gives CASSLGGQATEAFF. Using reference TRBV7-2 and TRBJ1-1 for the parts outside the CDR3, the full variable domain is GAGVSQSPSNKVTEKGKDVELRCDPISGHTALYWYRQSLGQGLEFLIYFQGNSAPDKSGLPSDRFSAERTGGSVSTLTIQRTQQEDSAVYLCASSLGGQATEAFFGQGTRLTVV.

This clone was seen just once. The CDR3 bases are TGTGCCAGCAGCACCCCCCACGGGACTGATAATTCACCCCTCCACTTT. This codes for CASSTPHGTDNSPLHF. V and J are TRBV28 and TRBJ1-6; D is possibly TRBD1 (5 bases). The CDR3 has 16 amino acids. CDR1 is MDHEN and CDR2 is SYDVKM in the germline V gene. Trimming shortened V by 6 bases and J by 5 bases, and 17 bases separated the two germline ends.

The rearrangement links TRBV10-2 to TRBJ1-5; 10 bases match TRBD1. This CDR3 is built from 16 residues. V was clipped by 4 bases and J by 1 base; unmatched bases: 4. Germline V gene sequence: CDR1 WSHSY, CDR2 SAAADI. CDR3 sequence: CASSVTGGSSNQPQHF. The CDR3 coding sequence is TGCGCCAGCAGTGTGACAGGGGGCTCGAGCAATCAGCCCCAGCATTTT.

This clone appeared a few times. The chain links TRBV29-1 to TRBJ1-1; weak D call: TRBD1 (5 bases). The CDR3 sequence is 15 residues long. Germline loops: CDR1 SQVTM, CDR2 ANQGSEA. Trimming removed 4 bases from V and 4 bases from J, with 19 bases in between. CDR3 sequence reads: CSVGRGTPGTTEAFF. DNA for the CDR3: TGCAGCGTTGGACGCGGGACTCCGGGAACCACTGAAGCTTTCTTT.

The chain carries TRBV7-2 and TRBJ2-7, with TRBD2 matching 13 bases. The V gene end was trimmed by 2 bases and the J gene end by 1 base; junction bases not matched to a gene: 11. Germline V gives CDR1 SGHTA, CDR2 FQGNSA. The CDR3 is 19 amino acids. The CDR3 bases are TGTGCCAGCAGCTTATTCGGGACTAGCGGGAACCATTTGTCCTACGAGCAGTACTTC. As protein: CASSLFGTSGNHLSYEQYF.

This chain's CDR3 is CASTYLGTDTQYF. CDR3 DNA: TGTGCCAGCACGTATTTAGGCACAGATACGCAGTATTTT. V gene TRBV21-1 combines with J gene TRBJ2-3; no check of the table's D call, TRBD2, against the DNA was made. TRBV21-1 is deemed a pseudogene. This CDR3 region has 13 residues.

This clone has more than one count but fewer than ten. The V call is TRBV6-1, the J call TRBJ1-5; tentative D call: TRBD1 (6 bases). The CDR3 totals 13 residues. Per the germline V gene, CDR1 is MNHNS and CDR2 is SASEGT. Between the trimmed V and J ends, which lost 1 base and 5 bases, there was a span of 6 bases. The CDR3 DNA reads as TGTGCCAGCAGTGAAGGGGGGCATCAGCCCCAGCATTTT. Translation: CASSEGGHQPQHF.

This sequence joins TRBV4-1 and TRBJ2-6; 7 bases agree with TRBD2. CDR1 is MGHRA, CDR2 YSYEKL, per germline. The CDR3 runs 18 residues. The V segment lost 0 bases and the J segment 1 base; nucleotides outside the gene matches: 6. The CDR3 here is CASSQDWGGTSGANVLTF. Here the CDR3 DNA reads TGCGCCAGCAGCCAAGATTGGGGAGGGACGTCTGGGGCCAACGTCCTGACTTTC.

V and J are TRBV7-2 and TRBJ2-1, with D possibly TRBD1 on 6 matching bases. Germline V gene data show CDR1 as SGHTA and CDR2 as FQGNSA. CDR3 length equals 12 residues. The CDR3 here is CATGWGYNEQFF. Written as DNA, the CDR3 is TGTGCGACAGGCTGGGGGTACAATGAGCAGTTCTTC.

This chain links TRBV6-6 with TRBJ1-4; the D gene is possibly TRBD1 (6 bases). The CDR3 spans 16 residues. The V gene lost 5 bases and the J gene lost 8 bases, with 21 bases spanning the gap. Germline CDR1 and CDR2: MNHNY and SVGAGI (reference sequence). DNA for the CDR3: TGTGCCAGCAGTCCCGGGGGGCGAAGCTCGGGCGAAAAACTGTTTTTT. It translates to CASSPGGRSSGEKLFF.

The V and J genes are TRBV10-1 and TRBJ2-2; tentatively, D is TRBD1 (6 bases). V was clipped by 7 bases and J by 7 bases, with 16 bases between them. CDR3 length: 14 amino acids. The V gene's germline CDR1 is WNHNN and CDR2 SYGVQD (reference sequence). The CDR3 region has the DNA TGCGCCAGCACCAGAGGGGGTTCGGGCGGGGAGCTGTTTTTT. This gives the protein CASTRGGSGGELFF.

This chain connects TRBV9 to TRBJ2-1, with a weak D call TRBD1 (7 bases). The CDR3 contains 15 residues. The ends were cut back, 4 bases at V and 0 bases at J, with 11 bases in the middle. Germline V gene sequence: CDR1 SGDLS, CDR2 YYNGEE. CDR3 residues: CASSPGGRSYNEQFF. The CDR3 DNA is TGTGCCAGCAGCCCAGGGGGGCGCTCCTACAATGAGCAGTTCTTC.

The V call is TRBV29-1, the J call TRBJ1-5; tentatively, D is TRBD1 (5 bases). Trimming cost V 6 bases and J 4 bases, with 16 bases left between them. The CDR3 consists of 14 residues. Germline V gives CDR1 SQVTM, CDR2 ANQGSEA. CDR3 loop: CSVSQGRTNQPQHF. The CDR3, as DNA: TGCAGCGTGAGTCAGGGCCGCACAAATCAGCCCCAGCATTTT. The entire variable domain, with the rest obtained from reference TRBV29-1 and TRBJ1-5, is as follows: SAVISQKPSRDICQRGTSLTIQCQVDSQVTMMFWYRQQPGQSLTLIATANQGSEATYESGFVIDKFPISRPNLTFSTLTVSNMSPEDSSIYLCSVSQGRTNQPQHFGDGTRLSIL.

The chain is built from TRBV5-4 and TRBJ1-6, with 9 nucleotides matching TRBD1. The CDR3 runs to 19 residues. Germline V gene lookup returns CDR1 SGHNT and CDR2 YYREEE (reference sequence). Trimming at V came to 4 bases and at J to 8 bases, leaving 19 bases not matched to a gene. CDR3 DNA sequence: TGTGCCAGCAGCGGTCTTTCCGGGACAGGGAGGGCGTCCCATTCACCCCTCCACTTT. It is translated as CASSGLSGTGRASHSPLHF.

Comments on this clone: The junction and the germline gene differ at one end; a read error may be behind it. The chain recombines TRBV7-9 with TRBJ1-6; TRBD1 matches at 10 bases. The CDR3 runs 14 residues. Germline CDR1 SEHNR, CDR2 FQNEAQ (reference sequence). CDR3 in amino acids: CASSLGDRGSPLHF. CDR3 DNA: TGTGCCAGCAGTTTAGGGGACAGGGGTTCACCCCTCCACTTT.

The rearrangement links TRBV15 to TRBJ1-2; 8 bases are a match to TRBD1. The V gene end was trimmed by 4 bases and the J gene end by 3 bases; junction bases not matched to a gene: 7. The CDR3 consists of 15 residues. Germline assignment: CDR1 LNHNV and CDR2 YYDKDF (reference sequence). CDR3 in DNA: TGTGCCACCAGCACAGGGACAGGATTTTACTATGGCTACACCTTC. Translating it yields CATSTGTGFYYGYTF.

About this clone: Other DNA sequences from this sample encode an identical CDR3 as well. This chain connects TRBV5-1 to TRBJ2-7, with D perhaps matching TRBD1 (6 bases). V dropped 0 bases and J dropped 5 bases, with 9 bases sitting between them. The CDR3 is 13 residues long. The V gene's germline CDR1 is SGHRS and CDR2 YFSETQ. The CDR3 here is CASSLGQADEQYF. The CDR3 DNA reads as TGCGCCAGCAGCTTGGGACAGGCGGACGAGCAGTACTTC. Full variable domain (outside the CDR3, taken from reference TRBV5-1 and TRBJ2-7): KAGVTQTPRYLIKTRGQQVTLSCSPISGHRSVSWYQQTPGQGLQFLFEYFSETQRNKGNFPGRFSGRQFSNSRSEMNVSTLELGDSALYLCASSLGQADEQYFGPGTRLTVT.

The chain joins TRBV11-2 to TRBJ1-5, with a possible D match to TRBD1 (5 bases). Germline loops: CDR1 SGHAT, CDR2 FQNNGV. V shed 5 bases and J shed 3 bases, with 14 bases lying between them. The CDR3 covers 15 residues. CDR3 loop: CASSLGTRYNQPQHF. In nucleotides, the CDR3 is TGTGCCAGCAGCCTCGGGACTCGGTACAATCAGCCCCAGCATTTT.

V and J are TRBV7-7 and TRBJ2-2; possible D gene TRBD1, 5 bases. V was trimmed by 0 bases and J by 3 bases, leaving 11 bases between them. There are 16 residues in the CDR3. In germline, CDR1 is SSHAT, CDR2 FNYEAQ (reference sequence). This chain's CDR3 is CASSLADTRDTGELFF. CDR3 DNA: TGTGCCAGCAGCTTAGCGGACACTCGGGACACCGGGGAGCTGTTTTTT.

The chain joins TRBV5-6 to TRBJ1-1, with a weak D call TRBD1 (6 bases). Germline lookup yields CDR1 SGHDT and CDR2 YYEEEE. The length of the CDR3 is 14 residues. Trimming left V 0 bases short and J 4 bases short, with 10 bases between. In DNA form, the CDR3 reads TGTGCCAGCAGCTTGGGTGTACAGGGCACTGAAGCTTTCTTT. It is translated as CASSLGVQGTEAFF.

The CDR3 protein is CASSFGLAGDEQYF. Written as DNA, the CDR3 is TGTGCCAGCAGCTTTGGACTAGCGGGAGACGAGCAGTACTTC. The rearrangement joins TRBV7-9 to TRBJ2-7; 13 bases agree with TRBD2. Germline loops: CDR1 SEHNR, CDR2 FQNEAQ (reference sequence). The CDR3 runs to 14 residues. Trimming took 3 bases from V and 5 from J; bases not matched to a gene: 1.

This clone was observed a single time. The chain uses TRBV4-1 and TRBJ1-3; D remains ambiguous. This CDR3 has 14 residues. The germline CDR1 and CDR2 sequences are MGHRA and YSYEKL. V dropped 6 bases and J dropped 8 bases, with 17 bases sitting between them. This chain's CDR3 is CASSKSPGMDTIYF. CDR3 nucleotides: TGCGCCAGCAGTAAATCCCCGGGGATGGACACCATATATTTT.

The chain recombines TRBV6-4 with TRBJ2-1; TRBD2 is a possible D gene (6 bases). The CDR3 loop spans 13 amino acids. CDR1 and CDR2 (germline): MRHNA, SNTAGT. Trimming left V 10 bases short and J 8 bases short, with 18 bases between. CDR3 region: CATSRDSVHEQFF. The CDR3 DNA is TGTGCCACCTCCCGGGACTCCGTTCATGAGCAGTTCTTC.

V and J are TRBV19 and TRBJ2-4, with 9 bases fitting TRBD1. V gave up 5 bases and J gave up 7 bases; unmatched junction bases: 6. CDR3 length: 14 amino acids. In germline, CDR1 is LNHDA, CDR2 SQIVND (reference sequence). In nucleotides, the CDR3 is TGTGCCAGTAGTCCGGGGACAGGGAAGAACATTCAGTACTTC. This translates into CASSPGTGKNIQYF.

The V gene is TRBV9, the J gene TRBJ1-1, with D perhaps TRBD1 (5 bases). Between the trimmed V and J ends, which lost 1 base and 0 bases, there was a span of 10 bases. CDR3 length equals 15 residues. Germline V lookup: CDR1 SGDLS, CDR2 YYNGEE. CDR3 amino acids: CASSVQGSLNTEAFF. CDR3 in DNA: TGTGCCAGCAGCGTACAGGGCAGCTTGAACACTGAAGCTTTCTTT.